This T cell receptor beta chain was recorded in a study of T cells in Graves' hyperthyroidism and ophthalmopathy. Amplification yielded TCR beta CDR3 regions, with RNA transcripts as the source. Carried out on the TCR CDR3, a first-round RT-PCR used the HTBI primer set. TCRdb itself ran the multiplex PCR reads through MiXCR, one entry per CDR3 protein. The sample includes approximately 520,000 distinct CDR3 sequences, 20% of them seen just once. Findings and caveats of the study: Researchers report that a 13 V-J model separated ophthalmopathy from stable hyperthyroidism. Researchers found most expanded thyroid clonotypes above 0.001 in blood as well.

The hyperthyroidism patients had all been newly diagnosed, and their disease duration was under 2 months. Their ages ranged from 18 to 65 years. Uncontrolled infections, other autoimmune diseases, pregnancy or lactation led to exclusion of patients. This clonotype has at least ten counts. As yet, its antigen is unknown. The sample comprised blood. This TCR derives from a man younger than 35 with Graves' hyperthyroidism.

In DNA, the CDR3 is TGCAGTGCTAGAGGAGGGGACTATGGCTACACCTTC. It codes for CSARGGDYGYTF. The genes are TRBV20-1 and TRBJ1-2; TRBD1 is a possible D gene (5 bases). Looked up from germline, CDR1 is DFQATT and CDR2 is SNEGSKA (reference sequence). The ends were cut back, 1 base at V and 3 bases at J, with 6 bases in the middle. CDR3 length equals 12 residues.